A single sample is the source of the 23 T cell receptor beta chains below, sequenced in a study of read filtering for tumor transcriptome and immune sequencing (TCRdb year 2020). These reads were obtained on an Illumina HiSeq 4000. The Immunoverse kit was used to build TCR libraries from 400 ng RNA, with molecular barcoded adaptors covering alpha/delta and beta/gamma chains. The public sequencing data were trimmed at Q25 with fastp and processed into clonotypes with MiXCR by TCRdb, which kept only in-frame beta chains. CDR3 protein sequences are deduplicated, and each keeps its most common genes and DNA. The sample table records 85,000 to 100,000 distinct CDR3 sequences; roughly 21% of these occur just once. The ten largest clones represent around 10% of the sample. The sequencing input was a population of CD138-negative cells sorted from bone marrow. The sample's cell subset or site label, in plain terms: bone marrow mononuclear cells depleted of CD138+ plasma/myeloma cells by negative magnetic selection. The receptor set was obtained from a donor at least 40 years old with multiple myeloma.

This rearrangement joins TRBV29-1 to TRBJ1-1; no firm D call. V dropped 4 bases and J dropped 1 base, with 1 base sitting between them. The CDR3 contains 10 residues. Germline loops: CDR1 SQVTM, CDR2 ANQGSEA. Here the CDR3 reads CSVANTEAFF. For the CDR3, the DNA is TGCAGCGTTGCGAACACTGAAGCTTTCTTT.

With regard to this clonotype: One junction end does not reproduce the germline sequence, and a read error may be involved. The chain links TRBV5-1 to TRBJ2-2; TRBD2 matches 11 bases. This CDR3 has 17 amino acids. Germline V gives CDR1 SGHRS, CDR2 YFSETQ. The CDR3: CASSTPSLAGGAGELFF. CDR3 in DNA: TGCGCTAGCAGCACTCCCTCGTTAGCGGGGGGGGCCGGGGAGCTGTTTTTT.

The chain employs TRBV10-2 and TRBJ2-3; D might be TRBD1 (5 bases). The J call may be mistaken, given a closer DNA end match to TRBJ1-5. Germline CDR1 and CDR2: WSHSY and SAAADI. The CDR3 consists of 15 residues. The CDR3 reads CASSEGTLHTDTQHF. For the CDR3, the DNA is TGCGCCAGCAGTGAGGGGACCCTTCACACAGATACGCAGCATTTT.

The table lists this clonotype with a few counts. The rearrangement links TRBV5-1 to TRBJ1-1; D uncertain. Trimming took off 4 bases at V and 1 base at J, with 14 bases between the two ends. This CDR3 spans 15 amino acids. Germline V gives CDR1 SGHRS, CDR2 YFSETQ. The CDR3 nucleotides read TGCGCCAGCAGCGCTTCTCGGGTGACGAACACTGAAGCTTTCTTT. This gives the protein CASSASRVTNTEAFF.

This clonotype was recorded many times. The rearrangement joins TRBV12-3 or TRBV12-4 to TRBJ2-3, with D possibly matching TRBD1 (6 bases). The CDR3 sequence is 19 residues long. V lost 7 bases to trimming and J lost 1 base, with 27 bases between them. In DNA form, the CDR3 reads TGTGCCAGCACCCCGGGACAAACCTTTGCCAAAGGGGGCACAGATACGCAGTATTTT. This codes for CASTPGQTFAKGGTDTQYF.

With regard to this clonotype: This may arise from a read error, as a much more abundant clone is one base away. V gene TRBV6-5 combines with J gene TRBJ2-3, with D unresolved. Germline CDR1 is MNHEY and CDR2 is SVGAGI. CDR3 length: 13 amino acids. CDR3 sequence (DNA): TGTGCCGGCAGTTACGGTCCCCAGGATACGCAGTATTTT. It encodes CAGSYGPQDTQYF.

The V call is TRBV12-3 or TRBV12-4, the J call TRBJ1-4, with TRBD1 matching over 8 bases. The V and J ends lost 7 bases and 6 bases, in that order; junction bases with no gene match: 7. CDR3 length: 14 amino acids. The CDR3 loop is CASTTGTGYEKLFF. The CDR3 DNA sequence: TGTGCCAGCACTACCGGGACAGGATATGAAAAACTGTTTTTT.

On this clonotype: This may stem from a read error, because a much larger clone lies one nucleotide away. In DNA form, the CDR3 reads TGTGCCATCAGTGAGGTTGACAGGGCCCCCGGGAACACTGAAGCTTCCTTT. Translation: CAISEVDRAPGNTEASF. The chain carries TRBV10-3 and TRBJ1-1, with TRBD1 matching over 7 bases. CDR1 is ENHRY, CDR2 SYGVKD, per germline. This CDR3 contains 17 residues.

This clonotype has a handful of counts. The J gene is TRBJ2-4, the V gene TRBV6-6; D remains unclear. The germline V gene encodes CDR1 MNHNY and CDR2 SVGAGI (reference sequence). V lost 2 bases, J lost 1 base, and 3 bases lay in between. The CDR3 has 13 amino acids. The CDR3 loop reads CASSYLAKNIQYF. The CDR3 DNA is TGTGCCAGCAGTTACCTGGCCAAAAACATTCAGTACTTC.

This clonotype was found many times. The V and J genes are TRBV15 and TRBJ1-1; D is uncertain. The CDR3 extends over 13 amino acids. Trimming stripped 8 bases from V and 2 bases from J, with 12 bases between. CDR1 LNHNV and CDR2 YYDKDF come from the germline V gene (reference sequence). Here the CDR3 DNA reads TGTGCCACCGGAATACGGGTAAACACTGAAGCTTTCTTT. The encoded protein is CATGIRVNTEAFF. The full variable domain, its missing parts supplied by reference TRBV15 and TRBJ1-1, is DAMVIQNPRYQVTQFGKPVTLSCSQTLNHNVMYWYQQKSSQAPKLLFHYYDKDFNNEADTPDNFQSRRPNTSFCFLDIRSPGLGDTAMYLCATGIRVNTEAFFGQGTRLTVV.

This rearrangement joins TRBV27 to TRBJ2-5, with a weak D call TRBD1 (6 bases). V was cut by 3 bases and J by 1 base, with 15 bases left in between. The CDR3 runs 16 residues. Germline V gives CDR1 MNHEY, CDR2 SMNVEV (reference sequence). The CDR3: CASSLARGAIQETQYF. The CDR3 bases are TGTGCCAGCAGTTTGGCCAGGGGCGCGATCCAAGAGACCCAGTACTTC.

There are many counts of this clonotype. The chain recombines TRBV7-9 with TRBJ2-1; no firm D call. Germline assignment: CDR1 SEHNR and CDR2 FQNEAQ (reference sequence). Trimming shortened V by 1 base and J by 0 bases, and 1 base separated the two germline ends. The CDR3 length is 13 residues. In nucleotides, the CDR3 is TGTGCCAGCAGCTTAGTCTCCTACAATGAGCAGTTCTTC. Amino acids: CASSLVSYNEQFF.

There are many counts of this clonotype. The chain has TRBV19 and TRBJ1-1, with D possibly TRBD1 on 6 matching bases. The CDR3 is made up of 14 amino acids. Deletions cut 5 bases from V and 1 base from J, with 11 bases between. Germline lookup yields CDR1 LNHDA and CDR2 SQIVND (reference sequence). The CDR3 sequence: CASSAGVSNTEAFF. The CDR3 DNA reads TGTGCCAGTAGTGCAGGGGTATCGAACACTGAAGCTTTCTTT.

Concerning this clonotype itself: This may come from a read error, since a much larger clone is one base off. The gene calls are TRBV12-3 or TRBV12-4 and TRBJ1-1, with a possible D match to TRBD1 (6 bases). CDR3 length equals 14 residues. Trimming pared 7 bases from V and 3 bases from J, leaving 15 bases between. This chain's CDR3 is CASNARGPYTEAFF. In nucleotides, the CDR3 is TGTGCCAGCAATGCCAGGGGTCCCTACACTGAAGCTTTCTTT.

This clonotype occurred many times. The chain combines TRBV2 with TRBJ2-3; D gene uncertain. V lost 6 bases and J lost 5, with 6 bases in between. The CDR3 sequence is 11 residues long. Germline CDR1 SNHLY, CDR2 FYNNEI. The CDR3 region has the DNA TGTGCCAGCAGCGGTCAAGATACGCAGTATTTT. Amino acid sequence: CASSGQDTQYF.

This clonotype was seen only a few times. This sequence joins TRBV12-3 or TRBV12-4 and TRBJ1-1; D ambiguous. The CDR3 runs to 16 residues. V dropped 6 bases and J dropped 0 bases, with 17 bases sitting between them. The DNA of the CDR3 is TGTGCCAGCAGCCACGGTGGCAGTCTCATGAACACTGAAGCTTTCTTT. Residues: CASSHGGSLMNTEAFF.

This chain uses TRBV6-5 with TRBJ1-2; no firm D call. The CDR3 has 10 residues. Per the germline V gene, CDR1 is MNHEY and CDR2 is SVGAGI. V was cut by 8 bases and J by 8 bases, with 9 bases left in between. CDR3 bases: TGTGCCAGCTTCTCAGTCGGCTACACCTTC. Residues: CASFSVGYTF.

In the case of this clonotype: One junction end does not reproduce the germline sequence, and a read error may be involved. V and J are TRBV15 and TRBJ2-1; D unresolved. Germline loops: CDR1 LNHNV, CDR2 YYDKDF (reference sequence). The CDR3 sequence is 17 residues long. CDR3 in amino acids: CASSRVGTQIGYNEQFF. CDR3 in DNA: TGTGCCAGCAGCAGAGTGGGAACGCAGATAGGGTACAATGAGCAGTTCTTT.

Points on this clonotype: A much more abundant neighbour one base away suggests this may be a read error. The CDR3 end shows no conserved phenylalanine or tryptophan, and so a read error is likely. The chain has TRBV20-1 and TRBJ1-1; 8 nucleotides match TRBD1. V dropped 4 bases and J dropped 4; count of bases not matched to a gene: 2. The CDR3 is 12 amino acids. Germline lookup yields CDR1 DFQATT and CDR2 SNEGSKA (reference sequence). The CDR3 DNA sequence: TGCAGTGCTAAGACAGGGGTCACTGAAGCTTTCATT. This gives the protein CSAKTGVTEAFI.

This clonotype appeared a few times. V gene TRBV18 combines with J gene TRBJ2-5; 8 bases match TRBD1. Losses at the gene ends were 2 bases for V and 2 bases for J; bases not matched to a gene: 10. The CDR3 extends over 17 amino acids. The germline V gene encodes CDR1 KGHSH and CDR2 LQKENI. The CDR3 protein is CASSPRSRQGRQETQYF. The CDR3 DNA sequence: TGTGCCAGCTCACCAAGATCGAGACAGGGGCGTCAAGAGACCCAGTACTTC.

This clonotype occurred many times. The V gene is TRBV3-1, the J gene TRBJ1-1; 7 bases are a match to TRBD1. Germline assignment: CDR1 LGHDT and CDR2 YNNKEL (reference sequence). After removal of 3 bases from V and 4 bases from J, the junction contained 8 bases not matched to a gene. CDR3 length: 15 amino acids. The CDR3 region is CASSHEGQRGTEAFF. The CDR3 DNA sequence: TGTGCCAGCAGCCATGAGGGACAGCGAGGCACTGAAGCTTTCTTT. The entire variable domain, with the rest obtained from reference TRBV3-1 and TRBJ1-1, is as follows: DTAVSQTPKYLVTQMGNDKSIKCEQNLGHDTMYWYKQDSKKFLKIMFSYNNKELIINETVPNRFSPKSPDKAHLNLHINSLELGDSAVYFCASSHEGQRGTEAFFGQGTRLTVV.

This clonotype was observed at least ten times. V usage is TRBV28 and J usage is TRBJ2-5; 12 bases agree with TRBD1. Germline trimming cut 4 bases from V and 4 bases from J; bases unmatched to any gene: 4. CDR3 length equals 15 residues. The V gene's germline CDR1 is MDHEN and CDR2 SYDVKM. The CDR3 DNA reads as TGTGCCAGCAGTTCGGGACAGGGGGCAAGAGAGACCCAGTACTTC. It is translated as CASSSGQGARETQYF. The variable domain in full, completed from reference TRBV28 and TRBJ2-5, reads DVKVTQSSRYLVKRTGEKVFLECVQDMDHENMFWYRQDPGLGLRLIYFSYDVKMKEKGDIPEGYSVSREKKERFSLILESASTNQTSMYLCASSSGQGARETQYFGPGTRLLVL.

This clonotype was detected only a few times. The rearrangement joins TRBV30 to TRBJ1-1, with 7 positions matching TRBD1. V lost 2 bases, J lost 1 base, and 4 bases stayed unmatched. The germline V gene has CDR1 GTSNPN and CDR2 SVGIG (reference sequence). The CDR3 extends over 14 amino acids. The CDR3 DNA follows: TGTGCCTGGAGTAGAACAGGGGCGAACACTGAAGCTTTCTTT. It is translated as CAWSRTGANTEAFF.